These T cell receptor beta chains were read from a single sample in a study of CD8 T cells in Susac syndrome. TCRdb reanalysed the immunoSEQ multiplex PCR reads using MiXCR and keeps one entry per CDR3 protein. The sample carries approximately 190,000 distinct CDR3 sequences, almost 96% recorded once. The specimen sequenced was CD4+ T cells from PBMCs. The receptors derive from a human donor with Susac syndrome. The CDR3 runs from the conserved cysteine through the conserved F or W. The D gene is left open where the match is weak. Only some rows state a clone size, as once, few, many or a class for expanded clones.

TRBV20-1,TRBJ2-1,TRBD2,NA,CSAITSGGANEQFF,TGCAGTGCCATTACTAGCGGGGGGGCCAATGAGCAGTTCTTC
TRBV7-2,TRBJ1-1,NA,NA,CASSLPPQHNEAFF,TGTGCCAGCAGCTTACCCCCCCAACACAATGAAGCTTTCTTT
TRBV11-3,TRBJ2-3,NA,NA,CASSLQPSSTDTQYF,TGTGCCAGCAGCTTGCAACCGTCGAGCACAGATACGCAGTATTTT
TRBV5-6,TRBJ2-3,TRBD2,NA,CASSRTSGGITDTQYF,TGTGCCAGCAGCCGGACTAGCGGGGGGATCACAGATACGCAGTATTTT
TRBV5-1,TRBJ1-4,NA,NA,CASSLAGAGEKLFF,TGCGCCAGCAGCTTGGCTGGGGCTGGGGAAAAACTGTTTTTT
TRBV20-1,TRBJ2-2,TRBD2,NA,CSAARLAGNTGELFF,TGCAGTGCTGCTCGACTAGCGGGGAACACCGGGGAGCTGTTTTTT
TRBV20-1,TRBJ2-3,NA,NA,CSAQETDTQYF,TGCAGTGCCCAGGAAACAGATACGCAGTATTTT
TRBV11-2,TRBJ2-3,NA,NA,CASSPAGRVADTQYF,TGTGCCAGCAGCCCAGCTGGCAGGGTAGCAGATACGCAGTATTTT
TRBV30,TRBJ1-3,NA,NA,CAWSPGASGNTIYF,TGTGCCTGGAGTCCGGGGGCCAGTGGAAACACCATATATTTT
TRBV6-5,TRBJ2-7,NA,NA,CASSYLGGASLLWYEQYF,TGTGCCAGCAGTTATCTCGGTGGTGCGTCCTTACTCTGGTACGAGCAGTACTTC
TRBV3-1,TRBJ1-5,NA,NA,CASSPALRGQPQHF,TGTGCCAGCAGCCCCGCCCTCCGGGGTCAGCCCCAGCATTTT
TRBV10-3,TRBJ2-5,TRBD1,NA,CAISAGTGNGKETQYF,TGTGCCATCAGCGCGGGGACAGGGAATGGGAAAGAGACCCAGTACTTC
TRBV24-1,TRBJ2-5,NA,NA,CATSEGGSGRLKETQYF,TGTGCCACCAGTGAAGGGGGATCGGGCCGGCTTAAAGAGACCCAGTACTTC
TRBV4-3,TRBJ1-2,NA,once,CASSQERSVFNYGYTF,TGCGCCAGCAGCCAAGAGCGTTCAGTCTTTAACTATGGCTACACCTTC
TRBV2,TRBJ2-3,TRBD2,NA,CASRLAGRDTQYF,TGTGCCAGCAGACTAGCGGGGCGAGATACGCAGTATTTT
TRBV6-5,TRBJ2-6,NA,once,CASSYSSRGVYGANVLTF,TGTGCCAGCAGTTACTCGAGTCGTGGGGTTTATGGGGCCAACGTCCTGACTTTC
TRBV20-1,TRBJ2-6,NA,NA,CSAKGKGANVLTF,TGCAGTGCCAAAGGGAAAGGGGCCAACGTCCTGACTTTC
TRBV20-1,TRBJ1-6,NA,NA,CSARVSGGTNYNSPLHF,TGCAGTGCTAGAGTTTCCGGGGGTACTAACTATAATTCACCCCTCCACTTT
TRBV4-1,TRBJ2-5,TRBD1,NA,CASSQEGQLRTQYF,TGCGCCAGCAGCCAAGAGGGACAGCTCCGGACCCAGTACTTC
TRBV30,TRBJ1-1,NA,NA,CAWSVGPGQAFF,TGTGCCTGGAGTGTAGGCCCCGGACAAGCTTTCTTT
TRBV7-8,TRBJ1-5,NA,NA,CASSLAGPSQPQHF,TGTGCCAGCAGCTTAGCAGGCCCTAGTCAGCCCCAGCATTTT
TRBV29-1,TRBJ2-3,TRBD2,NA,CSRSGGGTDTQYF,TGCAGCAGGTCGGGGGGGGGCACAGATACGCAGTATTTT
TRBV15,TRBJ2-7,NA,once,CATSRLRVSEQYF,TGTGCCACCAGCAGACTCAGGGTTTCCGAGCAGTACTTC
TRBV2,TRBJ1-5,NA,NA,CASSGYSNQPQHF,TGTGCCAGCTCCGGCTATAGCAATCAGCCCCAGCATTTT
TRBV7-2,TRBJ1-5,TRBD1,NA,CASSSSMGQGWQPQHF,TGTGCCAGCAGCTCTTCTATGGGACAGGGATGGCAGCCCCAGCATTTT
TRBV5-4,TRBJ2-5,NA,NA,CASSLKGEETQYF,TGTGCCAGCAGCTTGAAGGGGGAAGAGACCCAGTACTTC
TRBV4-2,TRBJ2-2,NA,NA,CASSQAEDTGELFF,TGTGCCAGCAGTCAAGCGGAGGACACCGGGGAGCTGTTTTTT
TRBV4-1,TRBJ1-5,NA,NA,CASSQVENRDQPQHF,TGCGCCAGCAGCCAAGTTGAAAACAGGGATCAGCCCCAGCATTTT
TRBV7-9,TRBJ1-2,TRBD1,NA,CASRLDRLGRNYGYTF,TGTGCCAGCAGATTGGACAGGTTGGGACGGAACTATGGCTACACCTTC
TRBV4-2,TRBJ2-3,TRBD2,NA,CASSQLLAGGRTDTQYF,TGTGCCAGCAGCCAACTACTAGCGGGGGGCCGCACAGATACGCAGTATTTT
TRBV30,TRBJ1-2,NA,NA,CAGRGGVANYGYTF,TGTGCCGGGCGGGGCGGGGTAGCTAACTATGGCTACACCTTC
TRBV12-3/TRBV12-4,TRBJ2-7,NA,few,CASSLVGRGYEQYF,TGTGCCAGCAGTTTAGTTGGCAGGGGCTACGAGCAGTACTTC
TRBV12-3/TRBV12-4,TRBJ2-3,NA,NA,CASSFSLRGDTQYF,TGTGCCAGCAGTTTTTCGCTTCGGGGAGATACGCAGTATTTT
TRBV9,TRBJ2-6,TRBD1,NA,CASSLWTGGTSGANVLTF,TGTGCCAGCAGCCTCTGGACAGGGGGGACCTCTGGGGCCAACGTCCTGACTTTC
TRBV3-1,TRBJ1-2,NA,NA,CASSQGGGYGYTF,TGTGCCAGCAGCCAAGGGGGTGGCTATGGCTACACCTTC